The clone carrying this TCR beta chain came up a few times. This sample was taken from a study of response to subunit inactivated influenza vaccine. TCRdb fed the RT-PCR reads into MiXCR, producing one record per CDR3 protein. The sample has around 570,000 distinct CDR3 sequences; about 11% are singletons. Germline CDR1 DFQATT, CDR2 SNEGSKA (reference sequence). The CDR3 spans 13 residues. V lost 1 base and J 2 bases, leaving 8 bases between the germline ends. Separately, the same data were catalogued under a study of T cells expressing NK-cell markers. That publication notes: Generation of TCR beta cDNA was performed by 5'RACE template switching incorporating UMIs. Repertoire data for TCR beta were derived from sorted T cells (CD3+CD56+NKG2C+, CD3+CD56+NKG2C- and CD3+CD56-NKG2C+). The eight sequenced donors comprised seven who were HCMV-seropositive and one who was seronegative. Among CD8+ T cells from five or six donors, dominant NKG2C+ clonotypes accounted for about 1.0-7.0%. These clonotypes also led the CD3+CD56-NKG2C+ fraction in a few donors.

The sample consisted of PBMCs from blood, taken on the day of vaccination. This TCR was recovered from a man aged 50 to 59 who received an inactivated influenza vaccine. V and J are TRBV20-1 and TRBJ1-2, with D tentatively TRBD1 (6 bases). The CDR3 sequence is CSARGQGNYGYTF. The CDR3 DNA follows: TGCAGTGCTAGAGGGCAGGGGAACTATGGCTACACCTTC.